This TCR beta chain was sequenced in a study of blood T cell repertoires in COVID-19. The overall study: Donors in the United States, Italy and Spain gave samples during acute or convalescent COVID-19. T cells, B-cell-depleted T cells, or PBMCs supplied cDNA or gDNA.

The CDR3 has 13 residues. V dropped 9 bases and J dropped 8; count of bases not matched to a gene: 10. Per germline, CDR1 SNHLY and CDR2 FYNNEI. How the authors handled the data: Estimation of nucleated cell counts relied on the amplification of reference gene primers. Repertoires were generated with immunoSEQ multiplex PCR, while TCRdb's copy carries only in-frame clones and drops some. The V and J calls and the clone size are those of that table, but D and trimming were determined from the DNA. The data contain some 20,000 clones, around 89% of them singletons. This sequence joins TRBV2 and TRBJ1-2; TRBD1 matches 9 bases. The TCR originated in a woman aged 60 to 75 with active COVID-19. The sample comprised peripheral blood. The CDR3 is CASRGQGPSGYTF. The DNA of the CDR3 is TGTGCCAGTAGGGGACAGGGCCCCTCGGGCTACACCTTC.